This T cell receptor beta chain is from a study of T cell responses to AZD1222 COVID-19 vaccine. Study-level background: Doses given second, at about 4 or about 12 weeks, were pooled.

General study findings and limits: Clonal diversity was possibly underestimated, and the donors were mostly white British, with more females. Compared with day 0, the breadth and depth of the Spike-specific TCR repertoire rose significantly after two doses of AZD1222.

On this clone: Its antigen is still unknown.

This CDR3 region has 12 residues. Germline-derived CDR1 and CDR2 are GTSNPN and SVGIG (reference sequence). The V and J ends lost 4 bases and 6 bases respectively, with 12 bases between them. The table came from immunoSEQ multiplex PCR; TCRdb's copy has only in-frame clones and leaves some out. Among about 78,000 clones listed, roughly nine tenths were seen once. This specimen consisted of peripheral blood, obtained on day 0 of AZD1222 vaccination. The chain carries TRBV30 and TRBJ1-1, with a possible D match to TRBD1 (5 bases). The sequence was collected from an adult in good health. The CDR3 nucleotides read TGTGCCTGGACAGGGCAGCGGGCTGAAGCTTTCTTT. Amino acid sequence: CAWTGQRAEAFF.